The 5 T cell receptor beta chains given below trace back to one sample, sequenced in a study of blood T cell repertoires in COVID-19. Measured with immunoSEQ multiplex PCR; TCRdb has only the in-frame clones, and not every one. The sample comprises about 86,000 clones, about 82% of which are singletons, and around 3% rests with the top ten. Specimen: peripheral blood. These receptor sequences come from a man between 45 and 60 years old with acute or convalescent COVID-19.

V gene TRBV29-1 combines with J gene TRBJ2-2; 7 bases are a match to TRBD1. Germline CDR1 SQVTM, CDR2 ANQGSEA. The V gene end was trimmed by 6 bases and the J gene end by 3 bases; junction bases not matched to a gene: 4. The CDR3 is 13 residues long. CDR3: CSVSGTDTGELFF. The CDR3 bases are TGCAGCGTGTCCGGGACAGACACCGGGGAGCTGTTTTTT.

V gene TRBV5-6 combines with J gene TRBJ2-3; the D gene is possibly TRBD2 (7 bases). Trimming took 2 bases from V and 3 from J, leaving 10 bases between them. Germline V gene sequence: CDR1 SGHDT, CDR2 YYEEEE. The CDR3 is 14 residues long. The chain's CDR3 is CASSLRGGTDTQYF. The CDR3 DNA reads as TGTGCCAGCAGCTTAAGGGGGGGGACAGATACGCAGTATTTT.

The rearrangement uses TRBV5-1 and TRBJ2-5, with 9 bases aligning to TRBD2. The CDR3 is made up of 16 amino acids. After removal of 3 bases from V and 5 bases from J, the junction contained 11 bases not matched to a gene. The germline V gene encodes CDR1 SGHRS and CDR2 YFSETQ. The CDR3 sequence: CASSSSGSGSGETQYF. The CDR3 coding sequence is TGCGCCAGCAGCTCGTCGGGTAGCGGGAGCGGGGAGACCCAGTACTTC. Drawing the rest from reference TRBV5-1 and TRBJ2-5, the complete variable domain is KAGVTQTPRYLIKTRGQQVTLSCSPISGHRSVSWYQQTPGQGLQFLFEYFSETQRNKGNFPGRFSGRQFSNSRSEMNVSTLELGDSALYLCASSSSGSGSGETQYFGPGTRLLVL.

The chain employs TRBV11-2 and TRBJ2-3; a possible D gene is TRBD2 (6 bases). Trimming cost V 5 bases and J 4 bases, with 22 bases left between them. The germline gives CDR1 SGHAT, CDR2 FQNNGV. The length of the CDR3 is 17 residues. CDR3 region: CASSPAVPEGRADTQYF. The CDR3 DNA follows: TGTGCCAGCAGCCCCGCAGTTCCGGAGGGCCGCGCAGATACGCAGTATTTT.

This clone was seen a few times. Here the CDR3 DNA reads TGTGCCTGGAGTGGGGCCTACTCCTCTTATGGCTACACCTTC. Its translation: CAWSGAYSSYGYTF. The gene calls are TRBV30 and TRBJ1-2; D is ambiguous. The CDR3 is 14 residues long. Trimming pared 1 base from V and 5 bases from J, leaving 14 bases between. CDR1 GTSNPN and CDR2 SVGIG come from the germline V gene (reference sequence).